This entry lists 15 T cell receptor beta chains sequenced from one sample in a study of blood T cell repertoires in COVID-19. Profiling relied on immunoSEQ multiplex PCR, and the TCRdb table lists in-frame clones only, not all of them. The sample gives 85,000 to 130,000 clones, about four fifths of which show up once; 2.5% to 3.5% is in the top ten. Sequencing was carried out using peripheral blood. These receptors all stem from a woman over 75 with active or convalescent COVID-19.

The CDR3 reads CASTKGGSSTEAFF. The CDR3 DNA reads TGTGCCAGCACCAAGGGAGGTAGTAGCACTGAAGCTTTCTTT. V usage is TRBV28 and J usage is TRBJ1-1; D remains unclear. The CDR3 has 14 residues. Trimming took 7 bases from V and 4 from J, leaving 16 bases between them. Germline assignment: CDR1 MDHEN and CDR2 SYDVKM.

The chain has TRBV19 and TRBJ1-5; D not certain. The CDR3 length is 13 residues. Germline-derived CDR1 and CDR2 are LNHDA and SQIVND (reference sequence). The ends were cut back, 8 bases at V and 2 bases at J, with 10 bases in the middle. In DNA form, the CDR3 reads TGTGCCAGTGTGAAACAAGGCAATCAGCCCCAGCATTTT. Translating gives CASVKQGNQPQHF.

The chain joins TRBV28 to TRBJ1-4, with D tentatively TRBD1 (5 bases). Looked up from germline, CDR1 is MDHEN and CDR2 is SYDVKM. The germline V and J ends were trimmed by 3 bases and 8 bases, with 13 bases remaining between them. The CDR3 loop spans 14 amino acids. CDR3 nucleotide sequence: TGTGCCAGCAGTTTCCAGGGCGGGGACGAAAAACTGTTTTTT. Protein product: CASSFQGGDEKLFF.

This chain links TRBV30 with TRBJ1-2; D possibly corresponds to TRBD1 (5 bases). Trimming left V 8 bases short and J 0 bases short, with 7 bases between. Germline CDR1 reads GTSNPN; CDR2 reads SVGIG (reference sequence). The length of the CDR3 is 11 residues. The CDR3 here is CAAGANYGYTF. CDR3 DNA: TGTGCCGCGGGGGCTAACTATGGCTACACCTTC.

The chain links TRBV7-2 to TRBJ1-2, with 9 bases matching TRBD1. This CDR3 region has 16 residues. V gave up 1 base and J gave up 3 bases; unmatched junction bases: 6. Germline CDR1 SGHTA, CDR2 FQGNSA. The chain's CDR3 is CASSLERDRVDYGYTF. The CDR3 region has the DNA TGTGCCAGCAGCTTAGAACGGGACAGGGTTGACTATGGCTACACCTTC.

The chain links TRBV5-6 to TRBJ1-2, with D uncertain. The length of the CDR3 is 14 residues. Between the trimmed V and J ends, which lost 0 bases and 7 bases, there was a span of 13 bases. From germline, CDR1 is SGHDT and CDR2 YYEEEE. The CDR3 sequence is CASSLGARSPGYTF. The CDR3 region has the DNA TGTGCCAGCAGCTTGGGGGCACGTTCTCCTGGCTACACCTTC.

This chain connects TRBV28 to TRBJ1-1; D is uncertain. Germline CDR1 MDHEN, CDR2 SYDVKM. CDR3 length: 13 amino acids. The V end lost 6 bases, the J end lost 3 bases, and 11 bases lay between the germline ends. The CDR3 nucleotides are TGTGCCAGCAGGTTACGGGTGCACACTGAAGCTTTCTTT. This encodes CASRLRVHTEAFF.

The rearrangement uses TRBV2 and TRBJ1-4; D remains unclear. V was pared by 3 bases and J by 2 bases, with 10 bases between. Germline CDR1 and CDR2: SNHLY and FYNNEI. The CDR3 totals 15 residues. Here the CDR3 DNA reads TGTGCCAGCAGTGAGTTTGTACAGACTAATGAAAAACTGTTTTTT. This gives the protein CASSEFVQTNEKLFF.

The chain is built from TRBV5-1 and TRBJ2-7, with 8 bases lining up with TRBD1. The CDR3 sequence is 14 residues long. The V segment lost 0 bases and the J segment 13 bases; nucleotides outside the gene matches: 12. Germline CDR1 is SGHRS and CDR2 is YFSETQ. The CDR3 spells CASSLVSGGDRYYF. The CDR3 nucleotides read TGCGCCAGCAGCTTGGTTTCTGGAGGGGACAGGTACTACTTC. Filled out from reference TRBV5-1 and TRBJ2-7, the complete variable domain reads KAGVTQTPRYLIKTRGQQVTLSCSPISGHRSVSWYQQTPGQGLQFLFEYFSETQRNKGNFPGRFSGRQFSNSRSEMNVSTLELGDSALYLCASSLVSGGDRYYFGPGTRLTVT.

This clone was counted between two and nine times. The gene calls are TRBV7-3 and TRBJ2-2; 9 bases are shared with TRBD1. Germline-derived CDR1 and CDR2 are SGHTA and FQGTGA. The CDR3 covers 14 residues. Germline trimming cut 6 bases from V and 6 bases from J; bases unmatched to any gene: 5. This CDR3 reads CASSQDRGPGELFF. Here the CDR3 DNA reads TGTGCCAGCAGTCAGGACAGGGGTCCCGGGGAGCTGTTTTTT.

The chain joins TRBV3-1 (or the pseudogene TRBV3-2) to TRBJ2-7; D unresolved. The CDR3 is 15 amino acids. The V gene lost 2 bases and the J gene lost 0 bases, with 11 bases spanning the gap. Germline loops: CDR1 LGHDT, CDR2 YNNKEL (reference sequence). CDR3 sequence (DNA): TGTGCCAGCAGCCAATTAACTACGTTCTCCTACGAGCAGTACTTC. It is translated as CASSQLTTFSYEQYF.

On this clone: In the same sample, other DNA sequences code for this CDR3. The rearrangement links TRBV30 to TRBJ1-5; D may be TRBD1 (5 bases). V lost 3 bases, J lost 2 bases, and 5 bases lay in between. The germline V gene has CDR1 GTSNPN and CDR2 SVGIG (reference sequence). CDR3 length equals 12 residues. The CDR3 spells CAWSRGNQPQHF. CDR3 sequence (DNA): TGTGCCTGGAGCAGGGGCAATCAGCCCCAGCATTTT.

Points on this clone: A junction boundary mismatches the germline segment, possibly from a read error. The rearrangement uses TRBV7-7 and TRBJ2-2, with 11 bases identical to TRBD2. The CDR3 contains 17 residues. Germline CDR1 SSHAT, CDR2 FNYEAQ (reference sequence). CDR3: CASSLRSSGRLTGELFF. The CDR3 DNA reads as TGTGCTAGCAGCTTGCGTTCTAGCGGGAGGCTCACCGGGGAGCTGTTTTTT.

The chain joins TRBV27 to TRBJ2-1, with D maybe TRBD1 (6 bases). Germline CDR1 MNHEY, CDR2 SMNVEV (reference sequence). Between the trimmed V and J ends, which lost 0 bases and 4 bases, there was a span of 13 bases. The CDR3 spans 16 residues. CDR3 sequence reads: CASSLSGTFRYNEQFF. The CDR3 DNA follows: TGTGCCAGCAGTTTATCGGGGACATTTAGGTACAATGAGCAGTTCTTC.

V usage is TRBV5-6 and J usage is TRBJ2-4; a possible D gene is TRBD1 (5 bases). The CDR3 extends over 13 amino acids. V gave up 3 bases and J gave up 6 bases, with 10 bases separating them. CDR1 SGHDT and CDR2 YYEEEE come from the germline V gene. The CDR3 protein is CASSSRDGNIQYF. DNA of the CDR3: TGTGCCAGCAGCTCCAGGGATGGAAACATTCAGTACTTC.